This T cell receptor (beta chain) was sequenced during a study of blood T cell repertoires in COVID-19. For the study at large: COVID-19 samples collected from the United States, Italy and Spain covered acute and convalescent phases.

Assay: immunoSEQ multiplex PCR; the TCRdb copy retains only in-frame clones and omits some. This sample has just over 300,000 clones; just over 85% occur once, and the top ten carry over 3.5%. V dropped 0 bases and J dropped 6; count of bases not matched to a gene: 14. There are 17 residues in the CDR3. Individuals aged roughly 18 to 95 years were recruited from 20 to 25 US areas. The sequence came from a man younger than 40 who had recovered from COVID-19. This chain connects TRBV23-1 to TRBJ2-7; 7 bases agree with TRBD2. TRBV23-1 is flagged as an ORF with uncertain function. Sequenced sample: PBMCs or T cells enriched from blood (not recorded which). The CDR3 here is CASSQSSGGGEGGEQYF. The CDR3 DNA follows: TGCGCCAGCAGTCAATCGTCGGGAGGTGGAGAGGGAGGCGAGCAGTACTTC.